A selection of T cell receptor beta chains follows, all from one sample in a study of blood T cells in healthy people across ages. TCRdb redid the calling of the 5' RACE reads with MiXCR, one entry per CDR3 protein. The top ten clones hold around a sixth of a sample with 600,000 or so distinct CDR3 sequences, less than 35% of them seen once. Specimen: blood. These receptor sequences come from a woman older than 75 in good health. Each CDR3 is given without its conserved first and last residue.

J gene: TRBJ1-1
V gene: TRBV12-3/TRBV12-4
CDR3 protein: ASRLGFFGVSGGNTEAF

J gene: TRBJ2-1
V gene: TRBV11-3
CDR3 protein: ASSLEALANEQF

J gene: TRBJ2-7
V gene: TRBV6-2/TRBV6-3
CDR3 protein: ASSRGQPYEQY

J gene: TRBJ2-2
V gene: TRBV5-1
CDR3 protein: ASVGKNTGELF

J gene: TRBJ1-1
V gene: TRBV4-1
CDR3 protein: ASSQDTGFHTEAF

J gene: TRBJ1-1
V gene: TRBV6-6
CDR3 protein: ASSYRPDRLNTEAF

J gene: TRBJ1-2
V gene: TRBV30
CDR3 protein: ACGVVYT

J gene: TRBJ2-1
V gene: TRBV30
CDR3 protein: ALTGGSYNEQV

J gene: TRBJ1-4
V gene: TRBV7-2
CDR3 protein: ASSLGGPETNEKLF

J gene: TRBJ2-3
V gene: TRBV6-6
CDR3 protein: ASTRTSGTDTQY

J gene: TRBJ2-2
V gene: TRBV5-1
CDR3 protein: ASSLAVGQINTGELF

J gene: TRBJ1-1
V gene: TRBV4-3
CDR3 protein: ASSQARGLGAF

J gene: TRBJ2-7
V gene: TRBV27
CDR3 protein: ASSRPGHDYNEQY

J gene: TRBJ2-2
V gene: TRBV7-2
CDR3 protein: AGSPGRGAWELF

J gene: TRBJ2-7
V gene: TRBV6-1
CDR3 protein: AVQFGQGSSYEQY

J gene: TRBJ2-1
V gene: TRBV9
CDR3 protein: ASGPDRIQGDEQF

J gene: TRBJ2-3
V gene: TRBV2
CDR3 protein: ASSRRAAGGGTDTQY

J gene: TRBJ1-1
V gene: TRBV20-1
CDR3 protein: SARVSNLGGEAF

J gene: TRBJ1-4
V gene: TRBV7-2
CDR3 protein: ASSTLPTNEKLF

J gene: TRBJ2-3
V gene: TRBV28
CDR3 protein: ATSGGGGPDTQY

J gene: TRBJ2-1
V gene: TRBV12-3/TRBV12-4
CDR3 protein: ASRGTTKLQF

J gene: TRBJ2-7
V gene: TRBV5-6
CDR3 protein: ASSLRQGNPYEQY

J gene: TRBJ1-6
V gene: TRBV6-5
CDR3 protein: ASSLSRLSNSPLH

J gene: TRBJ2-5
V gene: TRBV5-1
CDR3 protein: ASSGRQGIEETQY

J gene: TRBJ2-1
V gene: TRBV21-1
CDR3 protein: ASSKGHGTNDEQF

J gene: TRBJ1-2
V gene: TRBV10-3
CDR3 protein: AALGRGVSEGYT

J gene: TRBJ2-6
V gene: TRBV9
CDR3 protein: ASSMPVDRGRSGANVLT

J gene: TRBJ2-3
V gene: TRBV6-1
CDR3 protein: ASSEGRDTQY

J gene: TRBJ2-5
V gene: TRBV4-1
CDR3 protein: ASSPGGRRETQY

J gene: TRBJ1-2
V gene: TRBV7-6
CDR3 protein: ASSARTDYGYT

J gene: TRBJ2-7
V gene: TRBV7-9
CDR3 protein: ASSSSGRTYEQY

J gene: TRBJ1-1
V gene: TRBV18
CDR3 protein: ASSVRQGDTEAF

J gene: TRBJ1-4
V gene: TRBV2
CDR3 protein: ASGGQGNEKLF

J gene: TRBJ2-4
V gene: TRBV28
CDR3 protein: ACRKGNIQY

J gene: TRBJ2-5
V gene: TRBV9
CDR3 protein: ASSVESGGGETQY

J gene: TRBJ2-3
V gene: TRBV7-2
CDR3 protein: ASRGGPTTDTQY

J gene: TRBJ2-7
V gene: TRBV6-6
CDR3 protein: AVRGLAGGEQY

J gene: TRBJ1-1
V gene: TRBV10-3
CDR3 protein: AITGQGRDTEAF

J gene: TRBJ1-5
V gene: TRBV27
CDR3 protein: ASSLQGKLSNQPQH

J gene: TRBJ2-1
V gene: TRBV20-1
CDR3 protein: SAKGGGVEQF

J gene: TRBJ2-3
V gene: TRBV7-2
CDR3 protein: ASSLGSAGVHSTDTQY

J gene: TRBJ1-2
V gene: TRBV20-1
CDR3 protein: SAVGVYGYT